The 28 T cell receptor beta chains listed next were all sequenced from one sample in a study of blood T cell repertoires in COVID-19 (dated by TCRdb to 2020 to 2021). Preparation of the library involved the immunoSEQ multiplex PCR assay. This immuneACCESS table, as held by TCRdb, lists in-frame sequences with V and J called but not all clones. Of the missing ones, under half trace to an unresolved V gene in checked studies; the others have no known cause. The sample records 180,000 or so clones, 60% to 80% of which are singletons. Together, the top ten hold approximately 15% of the sample. The sequencing sample was made of PBMCs or T cells enriched from blood (not recorded which). These receptors all stem from a man in his sixties who had been exposed to COVID-19.

CDR3: CASSLAGGPPTDTQYF. CDR3 in DNA: TGTGCCAGCAGCTTAGCGGGAGGGCCTCCAACAGATACGCAGTATTTT. The J gene is TRBJ2-3, the V gene TRBV27; 11 bases line up with TRBD2. V dropped 6 bases and J dropped 3; count of bases not matched to a gene: 8. This CDR3 has 16 amino acids. CDR1 MNHEY and CDR2 SMNVEV come from the germline V gene (reference sequence).

This clone was found a few times. The chain employs TRBV19 and TRBJ2-2, with D unclear. With 7 bases removed from V and 0 bases from J, the gap between germline ends came to 9 bases. The length of the CDR3 is 14 residues. CDR1 is LNHDA, CDR2 SQIVND, per germline (reference sequence). CDR3 sequence reads: CASTSTANTGELFF. The CDR3, as DNA: TGTGCCAGTACCTCCACAGCGAACACCGGGGAGCTGTTTTTT.

V gene TRBV18 combines with J gene TRBJ2-7; 7 bases match TRBD2. The CDR3 has 14 amino acids. Losses at the gene ends were 6 bases for V and 4 bases for J; bases not matched to a gene: 9. Germline assignment: CDR1 KGHSH and CDR2 LQKENI. Written as DNA, the CDR3 is TGTGCCAGCTCGCACCCCGGGACTAAATACGAGCAGTACTTC. This gives the protein CASSHPGTKYEQYF.

The V and J genes are TRBV6-4 and TRBJ2-3; TRBD2 matches at 8 bases. The length of the CDR3 is 15 residues. Germline assignment: CDR1 MRHNA and CDR2 SNTAGT. The V gene end was trimmed by 0 bases and the J gene end by 1 base; junction bases not matched to a gene: 0. The CDR3 DNA is TGTGCCAGCAGTGACTCACTAGCGGGCACAGATACGCAGTATTTT. Its protein product is CASSDSLAGTDTQYF.

The rearrangement links TRBV11-2 to TRBJ1-2; D is undetermined. Deletions cut 3 bases from V and 2 bases from J, with 10 bases between. The CDR3 has 14 amino acids. Germline CDR1 is SGHAT and CDR2 is FQNNGV. DNA for the CDR3: TGTGCCAGCAGCTTGGGGAGCATGAACTATGGCTACACCTTC. It codes for CASSLGSMNYGYTF.

The chain recombines TRBV11-2 with TRBJ1-1; D call uncertain. Looked up from germline, CDR1 is SGHAT and CDR2 is FQNNGV. This CDR3 has 12 amino acids. V lost 5 bases, J lost 4 bases, and 8 bases lay in between. CDR3 residues: CASSPGFTEAFF. For the CDR3, the DNA is TGTGCCAGCAGCCCAGGATTCACTGAAGCTTTCTTT.

CDR3 loop: CASSQVLAGGKGELFF. In DNA form, the CDR3 reads TGTGCCAGCAGCCAAGTACTAGCGGGAGGAAAGGGGGAGCTGTTTTTT. V is TRBV3-1 (or the pseudogene TRBV3-2) and J is TRBJ2-2; TRBD2 aligns across 12 bases. The CDR3 is 16 residues long. Germline CDR1 is LGHDT and CDR2 is YNNKEL (reference sequence). With V trimmed by 1 base and J by 8 bases, 5 bases remained unmatched.

The chain employs TRBV9 and TRBJ2-1; tentatively, D is TRBD2 (6 bases). The CDR3 covers 15 residues. V lost 0 bases to trimming and J lost 7 bases, with 14 bases between them. Germline CDR1 and CDR2: SGDLS and YYNGEE. The CDR3 nucleotides read TGTGCCAGCAGCGTAGTAGTGTTGGGGAGGAATGAGCAGTTCTTC. This codes for CASSVVVLGRNEQFF.

The V call is TRBV19, the J call TRBJ2-1; D might be TRBD2 (6 bases). The germline CDR1 and CDR2 sequences are LNHDA and SQIVND (reference sequence). V lost 10 bases and J 7 bases, leaving 26 bases between the germline ends. The CDR3 is 16 amino acids. The CDR3 is CATRSVWAGTSNEQFF. The DNA for the CDR3 is TGTGCCACCCGATCAGTTTGGGCGGGGACCTCGAATGAGCAGTTCTTC.

The V call is TRBV9, the J call TRBJ2-3, with 10 bases lining up with TRBD2. This CDR3 region has 14 residues. The germline V gene has CDR1 SGDLS and CDR2 YYNGEE. Unmatched junction bases numbered 3, after V lost 4 bases and J lost 4 bases. CDR3 in DNA: TGTGCCAGCAGCCCGAGCGGGAGGGCAGATACGCAGTATTTT. Its protein is CASSPSGRADTQYF. Combining the CDR3 with reference TRBV9 and TRBJ2-3 gives the whole variable domain DSGVTQTPKHLITATGQRVTLRCSPRSGDLSVYWYQQSLDQGLQFLIQYYNGEERAKGNILERFSAQQFPDLHSELNLSSLELGDSALYFCASSPSGRADTQYFGPGTRLTVL.

V is TRBV5-5 and J is TRBJ1-4; the match to TRBD1 covers 8 bases. Germline assignment: CDR1 SGHKS and CDR2 YYEKEE (reference sequence). CDR3 length equals 15 residues. The trim removed 0 bases at V and 5 bases at J, leaving 3 bases unmatched. The CDR3 DNA follows: TGTGCCAGCAGCTTGGGGGCAGGGGGCAATGAAAAACTGTTTTTT. It yields the protein CASSLGAGGNEKLFF.

The chain couples TRBV10-3 to TRBJ2-7, with 7 bases fitting TRBD2. With 7 bases clipped from V and 2 bases from J, the junction kept 14 bases outside the gene matches. Germline loops: CDR1 ENHRY, CDR2 SYGVKD. The CDR3 consists of 16 residues. The CDR3 nucleotides read TGTGCCATCATGAAGCGGGAAACTAGTAGCACCTACGAGCAGTACTTC. Translated, it gives CAIMKRETSSTYEQYF.

The count of this clone is one. The chain couples TRBV2 to TRBJ1-5; D might be TRBD1 (6 bases). Looked up from germline, CDR1 is SNHLY and CDR2 is FYNNEI. This CDR3 spans 15 amino acids. V was cut by 4 bases and J by 1 base, with 11 bases left in between. CDR3 bases: TGTGCCAGCAGTGCGGGCAGGGGAAGCAATCAGCCCCAGCATTTT. As protein: CASSAGRGSNQPQHF.

The V call is TRBV18, the J call TRBJ1-1; TRBD1 might be the D (5 bases). Germline CDR1 KGHSH, CDR2 LQKENI. With 1 base removed from V and 3 bases from J, the gap between germline ends came to 9 bases. CDR3 length: 14 residues. The CDR3 is CASSPQGEDTEAFF. The CDR3, as DNA: TGTGCCAGCTCACCACAAGGGGAGGACACTGAAGCTTTCTTT.

This rearrangement joins TRBV5-6 to TRBJ1-2; D might be TRBD1 (6 bases). Deletions cut 0 bases from V and 0 bases from J, with 9 bases between. CDR3 length equals 15 residues. Germline V gene data show CDR1 as SGHDT and CDR2 as YYEEEE. The CDR3 loop reads CASSLGTATNYGYTF. CDR3 nucleotides: TGTGCCAGCAGCTTGGGGACAGCGACTAACTATGGCTACACCTTC.

This clone was seen more than once but under ten times. V and J are TRBV27 and TRBJ2-7; 11 bases agree with TRBD2. This CDR3 is built from 14 residues. Germline V gives CDR1 MNHEY, CDR2 SMNVEV (reference sequence). With 7 bases clipped from V and 0 bases from J, the junction kept 2 bases outside the gene matches. This chain's CDR3 is CASTGTSGSYEQYF. The CDR3 nucleotides are TGTGCCAGCACAGGGACTAGCGGCTCCTACGAGCAGTACTTC.

The CDR3 DNA follows: TGCGCCAGCAGCTTGGTAGGAGGGGCGAACACCGGGGAGCTGTTTTTT. The encoded protein is CASSLVGGANTGELFF. The chain couples TRBV5-1 to TRBJ2-2; D possibly corresponds to TRBD2 (6 bases). The V gene's germline CDR1 is SGHRS and CDR2 YFSETQ. Trimming removed 0 bases at V and 0 bases at J, with 9 bases between. This CDR3 spans 16 amino acids.

This clone was counted between two and nine times. The chain employs TRBV5-1 and TRBJ2-5, with 12 bases that match TRBD2. Germline trimming cut 0 bases from V and 3 bases from J; bases unmatched to any gene: 3. CDR3 length: 16 amino acids. Germline V lookup: CDR1 SGHRS, CDR2 YFSETQ. CDR3 nucleotides: TGCGCCAGCAGCTTGGGTCTAGCGGGAGGGAAAGAGACCCAGTACTTC. Residues: CASSLGLAGGKETQYF.

The chain carries TRBV5-1 and TRBJ2-1; the D gene is possibly TRBD1 (6 bases). The germline CDR1 and CDR2 sequences are SGHRS and YFSETQ. This CDR3 is 14 amino acids long. Trimming took off 5 bases at V and 9 bases at J, with 18 bases between the two ends. The CDR3 spells CASRGATGAGEQFF. The CDR3, as DNA: TGCGCCAGCAGGGGGGCCACCGGGGCGGGTGAGCAGTTCTTC.

The chain joins TRBV10-3 to TRBJ2-3, with 10 positions matching TRBD2. CDR1 and CDR2 (germline): ENHRY, SYGVKD. The CDR3 covers 15 residues. V gave up 4 bases and J gave up 3 bases; unmatched junction bases: 4. The CDR3 loop is CAISASGSGTDTQYF. In nucleotides, the CDR3 is TGTGCCATCAGTGCTAGCGGGAGTGGGACAGATACGCAGTATTTT.

The rearrangement links TRBV15 to TRBJ1-2, with D possibly being TRBD1 (5 bases). Germline values: CDR1 LNHNV, CDR2 YYDKDF (reference sequence). The CDR3 loop spans 13 amino acids. V was cut by 8 bases and J by 13 bases, with 23 bases left in between. CDR3 sequence: CATQEYRDSVSTF. The CDR3 nucleotides read TGTGCCACCCAAGAATACCGGGACTCCGTCTCCACCTTC.

The gene calls are TRBV5-1 and TRBJ2-1, with a weak D call TRBD2 (6 bases). V was clipped by 3 bases and J by 6 bases, with 13 bases between them. The CDR3 length is 14 residues. Germline CDR1 SGHRS, CDR2 YFSETQ. CDR3 coding DNA: TGCGCCAGCAGCTCGATAGCGGAGGTCAATGAGCAGTTCTTC. Protein product: CASSSIAEVNEQFF.

The rearrangement links TRBV18 to TRBJ2-7; D unresolved. V lost 3 bases and J lost 0, with 15 bases in between. This CDR3 has 16 residues. In germline, CDR1 is KGHSH, CDR2 LQKENI. Here the CDR3 reads CASSPGAPTSSYEQYF. DNA for the CDR3: TGTGCCAGCTCACCCGGAGCGCCTACAAGCTCCTACGAGCAGTACTTC.

The rearrangement joins TRBV10-3 to TRBJ2-7; D not certain. The CDR3 is made up of 12 amino acids. V was cut by 1 base and J by 3 bases, with 4 bases left in between. CDR1 is ENHRY, CDR2 SYGVKD, per germline. CDR3 region: CAISELSYEQYF. The CDR3 coding sequence is TGTGCCATCAGTGAGTTGAGCTACGAGCAGTACTTC.

The chain has TRBV25-1 and TRBJ2-5; 7 bases agree with TRBD2. This CDR3 has 15 amino acids. The trim removed 6 bases at V and 5 bases at J, leaving 12 bases unmatched. Germline V CDR1 and CDR2: MGHDK, SYGVNS. CDR3 sequence (DNA): TGTGCCAGCAGCCCCCTGGCGGGAGTAATTGAGACCCAGTACTTC. This codes for CASSPLAGVIETQYF. Filled out from reference TRBV25-1 and TRBJ2-5, the complete variable domain reads EADIYQTPRYLVIGTGKKITLECSQTMGHDKMYWYQQDPGMELHLIHYSYGVNSTEKGDLSSESTVSRIRTEHFPLTLESARPSHTSQYLCASSPLAGVIETQYFGPGTRLLVL.

The rearrangement joins TRBV3-1 (or the pseudogene TRBV3-2) to TRBJ1-5, with D tentatively TRBD1 (6 bases). CDR1 and CDR2 from the germline V gene are LGHDT and YNNKEL (reference sequence). Trimming pared 3 bases from V and 3 bases from J, leaving 9 bases between. The CDR3 spans 14 residues. The CDR3 bases are TGTGCCAGCAGCCAGGACAGTCTCAATCAGCCCCAGCATTTT. Protein product: CASSQDSLNQPQHF.

V and J are TRBV28 and TRBJ2-5; TRBD2 matches 11 bases. Unmatched junction bases numbered 7, after V lost 6 bases and J lost 1 base. The CDR3 length is 16 residues. The germline V gene encodes CDR1 MDHEN and CDR2 SYDVKM. The CDR3 is CASSQAGLAVQETQYF. The CDR3 DNA is TGTGCCAGCAGCCAAGCGGGACTAGCGGTCCAAGAGACCCAGTACTTC.

This clone was recorded a few times. The sample carries other DNA sequences with the same CDR3. This chain connects TRBV30 to TRBJ1-5, with TRBD1 matching over 8 bases. Trimming took 4 bases from V and 4 from J; bases not matched to a gene: 3. This CDR3 has 13 residues. Germline V lookup: CDR1 GTSNPN, CDR2 SVGIG (reference sequence). CDR3 DNA sequence: TGTGCCTGGACAGGGGGCGCGAATCAGCCCCAGCATTTT. It yields the protein CAWTGGANQPQHF.